The subject of this entry is one T cell receptor (beta chain). Its antigen is unidentified. The treatment was: roughly 11-day PBMC culture with coronavirus spike peptide pools or control peptides (ViraFEST assay). The CDR3 contains 14 residues. Trimming pared 6 bases from V and 3 bases from J, leaving 12 bases between. Per germline, CDR1 MNHNS and CDR2 SASEGT. The record originates from a study of vaccination and CD4 T cells after COVID-19. Sequenced with the Oncomine TCR Beta short-read assay was DNA taken from cultured CD4+ T cells. TCRdb analysed the PCR reads with MiXCR anew, one entry per CDR3 protein. The profile shows 9,500 to 15,000 distinct CDR3 sequences, roughly 60% of them singletons.

This rearrangement joins TRBV6-1 to TRBJ1-5, with D maybe TRBD1 (6 bases). The clonotype comes from a human donor who had recovered from COVID-19. The sequenced material came from CD4+ T cells from blood, cultured in vitro. This CDR3 is CASSPGQFNQPQHF. CDR3 sequence (DNA): TGTGCCAGCAGCCCCGGACAGTTCAATCAGCCCCAGCATTTT.